The source of this T cell receptor (beta chain) is a study of Graves' ophthalmopathy and Graves' hyperthyroidism. Findings and limits, study-wide: Most clonotypes expanded in thyroid above 0.001 frequency were present in blood too.

Note on this clonotype: The target antigen is unknown.

Researchers took RNA transcripts and amplified TCR beta CDR3 regions from them. The first-round RT-PCR employed HTBI primers together with the Qiagen OneStep RT-PCR kit. A multiplex PCR was then performed as the second round. TCRdb re-called the multiplex PCR reads through MiXCR, storing one row per CDR3 protein. There are 600,000 to 700,000 distinct CDR3 sequences in the sample; 35% to 50% occur only once, and over 2.5% lies in the top ten. Patients were left out if they had other autoimmune diseases, uncontrolled infections, pregnancy or lactation. Orbital computed tomography, thyroid ultrasound, TRAb, serum thyroxine and clinical symptoms formed the basis of diagnosis. What was sequenced was peripheral blood. The origin of this receptor is an adult man with Graves' ophthalmopathy.

The CDR3 protein is CASRFGTVNTEAFF. The CDR3 region has the DNA TGTGCCAGTCGTTTTGGAACGGTGAACACTGAAGCTTTCTTT. V usage is TRBV12-3 or TRBV12-4 and J usage is TRBJ1-1; D is unresolved. CDR3 length: 14 residues. The germline V and J ends were trimmed by 9 bases and 0 bases, with 14 bases remaining between them.